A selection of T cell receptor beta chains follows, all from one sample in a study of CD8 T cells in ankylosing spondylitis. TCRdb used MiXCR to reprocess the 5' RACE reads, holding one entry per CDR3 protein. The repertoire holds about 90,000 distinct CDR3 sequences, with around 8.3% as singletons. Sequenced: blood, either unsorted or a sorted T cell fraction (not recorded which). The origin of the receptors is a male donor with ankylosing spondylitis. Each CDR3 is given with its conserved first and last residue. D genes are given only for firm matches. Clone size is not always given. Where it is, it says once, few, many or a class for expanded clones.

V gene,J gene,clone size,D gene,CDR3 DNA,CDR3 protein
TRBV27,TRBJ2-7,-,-,TGTGCCAGCAGTTTTTCGACCGGGGCTCTAGACTACGAGCAGTACTTC,CASSFSTGALDYEQYF
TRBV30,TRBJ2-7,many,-,TGTGCCTGGAACACAGGGACCTACTCCTACGAGCAGTACTTC,CAWNTGTYSYEQYF
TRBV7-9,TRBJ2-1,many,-,TGTGCCAGCAGCTTAGATAGCGGTCCTTACAATGAGCAGTTCTTC,CASSLDSGPYNEQFF
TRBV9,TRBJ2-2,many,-,TGTGCCAGCAGCGCCGGGACACCGGAGTCCGGGGAGCTGTTTTTT,CASSAGTPESGELFF
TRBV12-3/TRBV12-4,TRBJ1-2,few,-,TGTGCCAGCACCCCGCAGGGTTTTTATGGCTACACCTTC,CASTPQGFYGYTF
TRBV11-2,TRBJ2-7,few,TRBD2,TGTGCCAGCAGCTTAGTGGTGACTAGCGATGGGGTCTACGAGCAGTACTTC,CASSLVVTSDGVYEQYF
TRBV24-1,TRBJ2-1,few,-,TGTGCCACCAGTGATATGGCGGAAGAGCAGTTCTTC,CATSDMAEEQFF
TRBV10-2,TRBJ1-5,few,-,TGCGCCAGCAGTGAGTCGGCGGGTAGCAATCAGCCCCAGCATTTT,CASSESAGSNQPQHF
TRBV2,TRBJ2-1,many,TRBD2,TGTGCCAGCAGCACAGGGACTAGCGGGAGGGCCAGGAATGAGCAGTTCTTC,CASSTGTSGRARNEQFF
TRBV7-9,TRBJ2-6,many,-,TGTGCCAGCAGCTTATCTTCTGGGGCCAACGTCCTGACTTTC,CASSLSSGANVLTF
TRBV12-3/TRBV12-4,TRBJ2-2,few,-,TGTGCCAGCAGTAGCCCCGGATGGACGAACACCGGGGAGCTGTTTTTT,CASSSPGWTNTGELFF
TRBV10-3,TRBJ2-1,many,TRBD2,TGTGCCACATCTGGGGGAGGGGCGTTTGATGAGCAGTTCTTC,CATSGGGAFDEQFF
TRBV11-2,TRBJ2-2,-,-,TGTGCCAGCAGCCTTCTAGGCACCGGGGAGCTGTTTTTT,CASSLLGTGELFF
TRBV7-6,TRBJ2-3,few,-,TGTGCCAGCAGCTTAGCGGATTGGGGACTCGCTAACACAGATACGCAGTATTTT,CASSLADWGLANTDTQYF
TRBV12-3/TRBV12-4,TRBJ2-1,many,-,TGTGCCAGCAGTTCAGCCCGGACCCCTGATGAGCAGTTCTTC,CASSSARTPDEQFF
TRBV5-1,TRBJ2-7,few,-,TGCGCCAGCAGGAGTTATGGACGAGACTACGAGCAGTACTTC,CASRSYGRDYEQYF
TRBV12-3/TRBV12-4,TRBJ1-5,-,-,TGTGCCAGCAGTTTGTCCAGGTTAAATCAGCCCCAGCATTTT,CASSLSRLNQPQHF
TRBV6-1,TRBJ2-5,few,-,TGTGCCAGCATGAGTAGGGAGAATCCCCAAGAGACCCAGTACTTC,CASMSRENPQETQYF
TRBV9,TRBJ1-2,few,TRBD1,TGTGCCAGCAGCTTGGCGGGGACAGGGAGCAACTATGGCTACACCTTC,CASSLAGTGSNYGYTF
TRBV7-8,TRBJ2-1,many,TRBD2,TGTGCCAGCAGCCTACTTCCTAGCGGGTACAATGAGCAGTTCTTC,CASSLLPSGYNEQFF
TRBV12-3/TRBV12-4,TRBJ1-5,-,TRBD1,TGTGCCAGCAGTTTGGGACAGCCTTCTTCCAACCCCCAGCATTTT,CASSLGQPSSNPQHF
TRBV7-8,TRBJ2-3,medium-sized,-,TGTGCCAGCAGCTACACAGGGATGACAGATACGCAGTATTTT,CASSYTGMTDTQYF